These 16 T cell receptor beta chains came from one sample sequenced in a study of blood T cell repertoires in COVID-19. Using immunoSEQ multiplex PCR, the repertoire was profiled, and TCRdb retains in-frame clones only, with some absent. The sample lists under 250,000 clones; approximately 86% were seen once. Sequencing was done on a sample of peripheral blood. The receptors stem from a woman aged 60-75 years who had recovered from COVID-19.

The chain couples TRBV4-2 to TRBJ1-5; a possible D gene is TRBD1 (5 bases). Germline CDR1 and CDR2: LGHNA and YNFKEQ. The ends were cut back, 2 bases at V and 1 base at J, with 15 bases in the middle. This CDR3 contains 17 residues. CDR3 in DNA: TGTGCCAGCAGCCAACGGGTACGGGGGATGAGCAATCAGCCCCAGCATTTT. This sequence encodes CASSQRVRGMSNQPQHF.

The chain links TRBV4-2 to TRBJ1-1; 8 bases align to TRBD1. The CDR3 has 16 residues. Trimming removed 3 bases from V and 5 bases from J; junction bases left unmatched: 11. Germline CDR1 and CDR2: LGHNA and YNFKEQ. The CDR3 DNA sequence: TGTGCCAGCAGCCACCTTTCGGGGACAGGTCGGACTGAAGCTTTCTTT. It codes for CASSHLSGTGRTEAFF.

The CDR3 spells CASSYMGQTNYGYTF. CDR3 DNA sequence: TGTGCCAGCAGTTACATGGGACAGACTAACTATGGCTACACCTTC. This rearrangement joins TRBV6-6 to TRBJ1-2, with TRBD1 matching 7 bases. This CDR3 has 15 residues. Trimming took 2 bases from V and 0 from J; bases not matched to a gene: 3. In germline, CDR1 is MNHNY, CDR2 SVGAGI (reference sequence).

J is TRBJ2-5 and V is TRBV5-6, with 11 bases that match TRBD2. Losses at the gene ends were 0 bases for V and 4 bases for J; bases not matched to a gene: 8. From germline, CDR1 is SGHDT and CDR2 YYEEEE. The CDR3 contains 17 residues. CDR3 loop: CASSLALAGGVSETQYF. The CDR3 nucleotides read TGTGCCAGCAGCTTGGCTCTAGCGGGGGGCGTATCAGAGACCCAGTACTTC. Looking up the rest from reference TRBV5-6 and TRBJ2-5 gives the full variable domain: DAGVTQSPTHLIKTRGQQVTLRCSPKSGHDTVSWYQQALGQGPQFIFQYYEEEERQRGNFPDRFSGHQFPNYSSELNVNALLLGDSALYLCASSLALAGGVSETQYFGPGTRLLVL.

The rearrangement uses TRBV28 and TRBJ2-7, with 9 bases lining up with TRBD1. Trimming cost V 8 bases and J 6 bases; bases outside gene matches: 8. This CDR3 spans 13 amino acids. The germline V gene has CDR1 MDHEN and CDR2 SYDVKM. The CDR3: CASQGDRAAEQYF. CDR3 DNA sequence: TGTGCCAGCCAGGGGGACAGGGCGGCCGAGCAGTACTTC. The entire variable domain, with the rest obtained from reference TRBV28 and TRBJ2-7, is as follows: DVKVTQSSRYLVKRTGEKVFLECVQDMDHENMFWYRQDPGLGLRLIYFSYDVKMKEKGDIPEGYSVSREKKERFSLILESASTNQTSMYLCASQGDRAAEQYFGPGTRLTVT.

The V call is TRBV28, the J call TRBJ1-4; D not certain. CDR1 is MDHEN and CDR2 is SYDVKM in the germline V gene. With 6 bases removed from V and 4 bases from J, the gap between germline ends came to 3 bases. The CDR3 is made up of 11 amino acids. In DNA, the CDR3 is TGTGCCAGCAGCGGTAATGAAAAACTGTTTTTT. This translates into CASSGNEKLFF.

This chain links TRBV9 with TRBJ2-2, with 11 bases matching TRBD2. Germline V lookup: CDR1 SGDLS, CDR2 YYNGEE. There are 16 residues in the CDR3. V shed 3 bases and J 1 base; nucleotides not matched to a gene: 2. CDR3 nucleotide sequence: TGTGCCAGCAGCGCACTAGCGGGGGTGAACACCGGGGAGCTGTTTTTT. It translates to CASSALAGVNTGELFF.

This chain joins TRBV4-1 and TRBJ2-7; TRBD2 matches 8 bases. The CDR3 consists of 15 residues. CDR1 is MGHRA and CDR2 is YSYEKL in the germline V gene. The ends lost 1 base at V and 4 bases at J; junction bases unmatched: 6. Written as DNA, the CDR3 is TGCGCCAGCAGCCAAGGGACTAGCTATTCTTACGAGCAGTACTTC. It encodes CASSQGTSYSYEQYF.

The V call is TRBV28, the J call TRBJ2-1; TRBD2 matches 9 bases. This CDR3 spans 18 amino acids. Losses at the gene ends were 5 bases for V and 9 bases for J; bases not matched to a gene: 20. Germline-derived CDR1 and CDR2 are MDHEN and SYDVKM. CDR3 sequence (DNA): TGTGCCAGCAGTCCCCCCCCGTTGAGCGTAGCGGGGGTGGGTGAGCAGTTCTTC. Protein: CASSPPPLSVAGVGEQFF.

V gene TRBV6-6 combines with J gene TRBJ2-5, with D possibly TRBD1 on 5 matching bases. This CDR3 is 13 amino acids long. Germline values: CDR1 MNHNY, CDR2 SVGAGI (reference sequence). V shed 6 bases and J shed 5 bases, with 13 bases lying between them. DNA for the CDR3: TGTGCCAGCAGGGGAAGGGGCTGGGAGACCCAGTACTTC. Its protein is CASRGRGWETQYF.

CDR3 sequence (DNA): TGTGCCAGCAGCTTTAGGAACACTGAAGCTTTCTTT. It encodes CASSFRNTEAFF. The genes are TRBV7-2 and TRBJ1-1; D unclear. This CDR3 has 12 amino acids. V was cut by 3 bases and J by 1 base, with 3 bases left in between. Germline CDR1 reads SGHTA; CDR2 reads FQGNSA.

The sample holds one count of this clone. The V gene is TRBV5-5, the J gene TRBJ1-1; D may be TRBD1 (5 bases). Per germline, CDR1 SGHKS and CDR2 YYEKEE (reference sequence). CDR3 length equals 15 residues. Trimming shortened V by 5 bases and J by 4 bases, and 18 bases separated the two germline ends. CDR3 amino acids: CASSWKGGAGTEAFF. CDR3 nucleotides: TGTGCCAGCAGTTGGAAGGGAGGGGCAGGCACTGAAGCTTTCTTT. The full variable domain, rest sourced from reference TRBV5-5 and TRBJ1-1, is DAGVTQSPTHLIKTRGQQVTLRCSPISGHKSVSWYQQVLGQGPQFIFQYYEKEERGRGNFPDRFSARQFPNYSSELNVNALLLGDSALYLCASSWKGGAGTEAFFGQGTRLTVV.

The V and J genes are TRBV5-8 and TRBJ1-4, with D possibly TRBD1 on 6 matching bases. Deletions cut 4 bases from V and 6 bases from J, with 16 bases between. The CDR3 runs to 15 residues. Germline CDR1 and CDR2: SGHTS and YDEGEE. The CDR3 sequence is CASSASTGSDEKLFF. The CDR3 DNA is TGTGCCAGCAGCGCATCGACAGGATCGGATGAAAAACTGTTTTTT.

The CDR3 DNA is TGTGCCAGCTCACCACCGCCCAGGGCCGGGGAGCTGTTTTTT. Translation gives CASSPPPRAGELFF. The gene calls are TRBV18 and TRBJ2-2; D perhaps matches TRBD1 (5 bases). Trimming removed 0 bases at V and 6 bases at J, with 8 bases between. Germline values: CDR1 KGHSH, CDR2 LQKENI. The CDR3 extends over 14 amino acids.

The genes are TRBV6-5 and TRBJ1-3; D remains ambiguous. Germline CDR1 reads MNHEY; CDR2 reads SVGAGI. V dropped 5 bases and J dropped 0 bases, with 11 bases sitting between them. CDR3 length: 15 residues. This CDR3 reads CASSRTVYSGNTIYF. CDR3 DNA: TGTGCCAGCAGTAGAACAGTATACTCTGGAAACACCATATATTTT.

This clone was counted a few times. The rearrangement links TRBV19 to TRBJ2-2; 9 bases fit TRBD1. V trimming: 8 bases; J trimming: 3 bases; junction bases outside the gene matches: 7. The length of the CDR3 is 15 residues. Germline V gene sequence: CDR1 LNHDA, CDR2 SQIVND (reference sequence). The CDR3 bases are TGTGCCAGTCGAAAACAGGGGGCTGACACCGGGGAGCTGTTTTTT. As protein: CASRKQGADTGELFF.